This TCR beta chain was retrieved from a study of shared clonotypes between healthy human individuals. For the study at large: The study used three CD4 naive, three CD4 memory, two CD8 naive and one CD8 memory plate per donor.

In the original workflow: Junction-only sequences without quality scores were provided by ImmunoSEQ, so filtering was different. Profiled with immunoSEQ multiplex PCR; TCRdb holds only in-frame clones, not every one. The V and J calls and clone size come from that table; D and trimming were worked out from the DNA. The profile shows nearly 2 million clones, approximately 95% of them singletons. As defined, naive CD8 cells were CD45RO-negative and positively selected for CCR7, with terminally differentiated effector memory CD45RA+ cells excluded. Germline CDR1 reads SGDLS; CDR2 reads YYNGEE. Trimming removed 0 bases at V and 4 bases at J, with 8 bases between. There are 13 residues in the CDR3. This clone was counted once. Its antigen is undetermined. Other DNA sequences in the same sample also yield this CDR3. Regarding the study as a whole: The diversity represented, both genetic and in exposure history, was limited by few donors.

Material: naive CD8+ T cells sorted from blood. The rearrangement uses TRBV9 and TRBJ2-7, with D perhaps matching TRBD2 (5 bases). The TCR sequence derives from a man aged 18-30 years in good health. CDR3 DNA: TGTGCCAGCAGCGTAGTCCCGGGATACGAGCAGTACTTC. It yields the protein CASSVVPGYEQYF.